This T cell receptor beta chain was sequenced in a study of T cell repertoires in cytomegalovirus infection. One entry per CDR3 protein, called by TCRdb with MiXCR from the reads. Found here are 300,000 to 400,000 distinct CDR3 sequences, around a sixth of them singletons; the top ten hold roughly 8.7%. J lost 5 bases, V lost 5 bases, and 9 bases had no gene match. CDR1 SGHTA and CDR2 FQGNSA come from the germline V gene. This CDR3 comprises 16 residues. This clonotype was observed many times. This chain uses TRBV7-2 with TRBJ2-5; 12 nucleotides agree with TRBD2. The clonotype comes from a human donor in good health (CMV status not recorded). Some clones in this sample may be carry-over from other donors' samples. The specimen sequenced was PBMCs. CDR3 nucleotide sequence: TGTGCCAGCAGCGGGAAGACTAGCGGGAGATGGGAGACCCAGTACTTC. As protein: CASSGKTSGRWETQYF. The complete variable domain, with remaining parts taken from reference TRBV7-2 and TRBJ2-5, reads GAGVSQSPSNKVTEKGKDVELRCDPISGHTALYWYRQSLGQGLEFLIYFQGNSAPDKSGLPSDRFSAERTGGSVSTLTIQRTQQEDSAVYLCASSGKTSGRWETQYFGPGTRLLVL.